The 18 T cell receptor beta chains below all came from one sample that was sequenced in a study of T cells in Graves' hyperthyroidism and ophthalmopathy. The CDR3 regions of TCR beta were amplified from RNA transcripts. First-round RT-PCR of the TCR CDR3 relied on the HTBI primer set. TCRdb recomputed calls from the multiplex PCR reads with MiXCR, one row per CDR3 protein. The table has about 700,000 distinct CDR3 sequences, about 45% seen once. The specimen sequenced was peripheral blood or thyroid tissue (not recorded which). The receptors originated from an adult man with Graves' disease, either hyperthyroidism or ophthalmopathy (not recorded which).

This clonotype came up a few times. The V call is TRBV10-2, the J call TRBJ1-3; weak D call: TRBD1 (6 bases). V was shortened by 5 bases and J by 7 bases, with 21 bases between the two germline ends. Per germline, CDR1 WSHSY and CDR2 SAAADI. This CDR3 comprises 16 residues. CDR3 bases: TGCGCCAGCAGTTCTCCCGGACATCCCAGGGGTAACACCATATATTTT. Its translation is CASSSPGHPRGNTIYF.

This clonotype occurred many times. The chain employs TRBV2 and TRBJ1-1; no reliable D call. V was cut by 6 bases and J by 6 bases, with 17 bases left in between. Germline V lookup: CDR1 SNHLY, CDR2 FYNNEI. This CDR3 is 14 amino acids long. CDR3 bases: TGTGCCAGCAGGGCAGACCGGGCCTTGGCTGAAGCTTTCTTT. Its protein product is CASRADRALAEAFF.

This clonotype has ten or more counts. This chain joins TRBV29-1 and TRBJ2-7; possible D gene TRBD2, 6 bases. Trimming shortened V by 2 bases and J by 6 bases, and 14 bases separated the two germline ends. Germline loops: CDR1 SQVTM, CDR2 ANQGSEA. The CDR3 length is 13 residues. Here the CDR3 reads CSVEFVGGGEQYF. The DNA for the CDR3 is TGCAGCGTTGAATTCGTGGGAGGCGGCGAGCAGTACTTC.

The rearrangement joins TRBV20-1 to TRBJ1-5; D uncertain. This CDR3 has 15 amino acids. CDR1 is DFQATT, CDR2 SNEGSKA, per germline (reference sequence). The ends were cut back, 3 bases at V and 1 base at J, with 13 bases in the middle. The CDR3 bases are TGCAGTGCTAGCGCGGGGATCGGGAGCAATCAGCCCCAGCATTTT. It specifies CSASAGIGSNQPQHF.

This clonotype was seen repeatedly, ten times or more. This chain uses TRBV10-2 with TRBJ2-5, with D perhaps matching TRBD1 (5 bases). This CDR3 region has 12 residues. In germline, CDR1 is WSHSY, CDR2 SAAADI. Trimming cost V 8 bases and J 2 bases, with 9 bases left between them. The CDR3 protein is CASGHRQETQYF. The CDR3 nucleotides are TGCGCCAGCGGCCACAGGCAAGAGACCCAGTACTTC.

This clonotype was seen only a few times. The V gene is TRBV5-1, the J gene TRBJ1-1; D possibly corresponds to TRBD1 (5 bases). V lost 0 bases and J 4 bases, leaving 10 bases between the germline ends. The CDR3 runs 14 residues. Per the germline V gene, CDR1 is SGHRS and CDR2 is YFSETQ. In nucleotides, the CDR3 is TGCGCCAGCAGCTTGGGGGGGAAGGTCACTGAAGCTTTCTTT. Encoded protein: CASSLGGKVTEAFF.

This chain links TRBV10-1 with TRBJ1-1; 8 nucleotides line up with TRBD1. CDR3 length: 14 residues. Germline values: CDR1 WNHNN, CDR2 SYGVQD (reference sequence). V lost 6 bases, J lost 5 bases, and 8 bases stayed unmatched. As DNA, the CDR3 is TGCGCCAGCAGATACAGGGGGGCGAGAACTGAAGCTTTCTTT. This encodes CASRYRGARTEAFF.

A word on this clonotype: One end of the junction is discordant with germline, which a read error may explain. V and J are TRBV29-1 and TRBJ1-5; the match to TRBD1 covers 9 bases. Looked up from germline, CDR1 is SQVTM and CDR2 is ANQGSEA. The CDR3 has 14 amino acids. Here the CDR3 DNA reads TGCAGCGTGAGGGACAGGGACAGCAATCAGCCCCGGCATTTT. Its protein is CSVRDRDSNQPRHF.

This rearrangement joins TRBV29-1 to TRBJ2-7; 8 bases agree with TRBD1. V lost 4 bases, J lost 2 bases, and 10 bases stayed unmatched. The CDR3 spans 15 residues. Germline V gene sequence: CDR1 SQVTM, CDR2 ANQGSEA. In DNA, the CDR3 is TGCAGCGTTGGGGGTGGGGACAGGCCGACCTACGAGCAGTACTTC. Amino acids: CSVGGGDRPTYEQYF.

The chain is built from TRBV29-1 and TRBJ2-7; maybe TRBD2 (5 bases). This CDR3 contains 10 residues. The germline CDR1 and CDR2 sequences are SQVTM and ANQGSEA. Trimming pared 7 bases from V and 3 bases from J, leaving 7 bases between. The CDR3 sequence: CSGTSYEQYF. CDR3 bases: TGCAGCGGCACTAGCTACGAGCAGTACTTC.

The rearrangement links TRBV25-1 to TRBJ1-2; tentatively, D is TRBD1 (6 bases). V was clipped by 7 bases and J by 2 bases, with 14 bases between them. Germline CDR1 and CDR2: MGHDK and SYGVNS. The CDR3 consists of 14 residues. The CDR3 DNA sequence: TGTGCCAGCATAACGACAGGAGACAACTATGGCTACACCTTC. Translated, it gives CASITTGDNYGYTF.

This clonotype was picked up a small number of times. This chain uses TRBV20-1 with TRBJ2-5; no firm D call. V lost 3 bases and J 1 base, leaving 9 bases between the germline ends. From germline, CDR1 is DFQATT and CDR2 SNEGSKA (reference sequence). The CDR3 sequence is 13 residues long. The CDR3 protein is CSASGGAQETQYF. CDR3 in DNA: TGCAGTGCTAGCGGCGGAGCCCAAGAGACCCAGTACTTC.

This clonotype appeared many times. V usage is TRBV10-3 and J usage is TRBJ2-7; D is perhaps TRBD1 or TRBD2 (5 bases each). The length of the CDR3 is 15 residues. The V end was cut by 10 bases, the J end by 3 bases, with 22 bases between. Germline-derived CDR1 and CDR2 are ENHRY and SYGVKD. The CDR3 DNA is TGTGCCAGCAGGAAACTACCGGGACGGATCTACGAGCAGTACTTC. The encoded protein is CASRKLPGRIYEQYF.

The rearrangement uses TRBV5-1 and TRBJ1-4; D remains unclear. There are 14 residues in the CDR3. CDR1 is SGHRS, CDR2 YFSETQ, per germline. Deletions cut 1 base from V and 6 bases from J, with 10 bases between. CDR3: CASSLRGIDEKLFF. CDR3 nucleotide sequence: TGCGCCAGCAGCTTGAGAGGGATAGATGAAAAACTGTTTTTT.

This clonotype was seen just once. A single base separates this from a much larger clone, so it may be a read error. The V call is TRBV11-2, the J call TRBJ2-7; possible D gene TRBD1, 5 bases. The DNA end favors TRBJ2-5, so the J call may be wrong. The V gene's germline CDR1 is SGHAT and CDR2 FQNNGV. The CDR3 length is 13 residues. The CDR3 sequence is CASRVLPGETQYF. CDR3 bases: TGTGCCAGCAGGGTACTACCAGGGGAGACCCAGTACTTC.

This clonotype was counted at least ten times. V gene TRBV12-3 or TRBV12-4 combines with J gene TRBJ1-2; D perhaps matches TRBD1 (5 bases). V lost 5 bases and J 4 bases, leaving 14 bases between the germline ends. The CDR3 has 14 residues. CDR3: CASSPGGAGYGYTF. For the CDR3, the DNA is TGTGCCAGCAGTCCAGGCGGGGCAGGCTATGGCTACACCTTC.

This clonotype was seen more than once but under ten times. The chain combines TRBV2 with TRBJ2-2; D remains unclear. Germline CDR1 reads SNHLY; CDR2 reads FYNNEI. V lost 5 bases, J lost 1 base, and 8 bases lay in between. This CDR3 is 14 amino acids long. The CDR3 bases are TGTGCCAGCAGTATCAATCTGAACACCGGGGAGCTGTTTTTT. Residues: CASSINLNTGELFF.

The V and J genes are TRBV9 and TRBJ1-3, with D possibly matching TRBD1 (5 bases). V shed 0 bases and J shed 0 bases, with 19 bases lying between them. The CDR3 is made up of 19 amino acids. Germline CDR1 reads SGDLS; CDR2 reads YYNGEE. DNA for the CDR3: TGTGCCAGCAGCGTAGACCCGAACTCCGGGGCCCCCTCTGGAAACACCATATATTTT. It codes for CASSVDPNSGAPSGNTIYF.